The 20 T cell receptor beta chains below all came from one sample that was sequenced in a study of T cell changes during pregnancy in multiple sclerosis. The data were produced by immunoSEQ multiplex PCR, yet TCRdb's version contains in-frame clones alone and is incomplete. The sample shows around 43,000 clones, roughly nine tenths of them seen only once. The sample consisted of CD4+ T cells from peripheral blood mononuclear cells, taken in the first trimester of pregnancy. The source of these receptors is a female donor with multiple sclerosis, enrolled in a pregnancy study.

This chain joins TRBV5-1 and TRBJ2-7; 11 bases are shared with TRBD2. The CDR3 loop spans 16 amino acids. Germline CDR1 reads SGHRS; CDR2 reads YFSETQ. V dropped 4 bases and J dropped 7; count of bases not matched to a gene: 13. The DNA of the CDR3 is TGCGCCAGCAGCAGCGAACTAGCGGGAGTATCGAGTGAGCAGTACTTC. Amino acid sequence: CASSSELAGVSSEQYF.

V is TRBV12-2 and J is TRBJ2-5; TRBD2, the table's D call, lacks a check against the DNA. TRBV12-2 is a listed pseudogene. The CDR3 covers 17 residues. The CDR3 DNA reads as TGTGCAAGTCGCTTAGCGCGAGCGGGAGGGCACCTAGAGACCCAGTACTTC. The encoded protein is CASRLARAGGHLETQYF.

This clone is a singleton in its sample. The V call is TRBV10-3, the J call TRBJ2-1, with 9 bases matching TRBD2. The germline gives CDR1 ENHRY, CDR2 SYGVKD. The CDR3 is 18 amino acids. Trimming at V came to 6 bases and at J to 0 bases, leaving 12 bases not matched to a gene. CDR3 loop: CAIRGGLAYDGSYNEQFF. In nucleotides, the CDR3 is TGTGCCATCAGGGGAGGACTAGCGTACGATGGCTCCTACAATGAGCAGTTCTTC.

V and J are TRBV18 and TRBJ2-7; a weak D match, TRBD2 (8 bases). Germline V gives CDR1 KGHSH, CDR2 LQKENI. The V and J ends lost 6 bases and 0 bases respectively, with 15 bases between them. The CDR3 consists of 15 residues. CDR3 loop: CASSLQGTSSYEQYF. CDR3 DNA: TGTGCCAGCTCTCTACAGGGGACTAGCTCCTACGAGCAGTACTTC.

CDR3 DNA sequence: TGTGCTAGTGGTTTGATGTCCTGGGCAAAACACGGCTACACCTTC. Amino acids: CASGLMSWAKHGYTF. J is TRBJ1-2 and V is TRBV12-5; D unclear. This CDR3 is built from 15 residues. Germline V gene lookup returns CDR1 LGHNT and CDR2 FRNRAP. Deletions cut 2 bases from V and 8 bases from J, with 18 bases between.

The rearrangement links TRBV25-1 to TRBJ1-2; 9 positions match TRBD1. The CDR3 sequence is 14 residues long. Trimming at V came to 2 bases and at J to 6 bases, leaving 4 bases not matched to a gene. Germline CDR1 reads MGHDK; CDR2 reads SYGVNS. Here the CDR3 reads CASSETGGKDGYTF. In nucleotides, the CDR3 is TGTGCCAGCAGTGAAACAGGGGGCAAGGATGGCTACACCTTC.

V usage is TRBV7-2 and J usage is TRBJ2-1; TRBD1 aligns across 9 bases. Germline V lookup: CDR1 SGHTA, CDR2 FQGNSA. With 1 base clipped from V and 6 bases from J, the junction kept 4 bases outside the gene matches. The CDR3 totals 15 residues. The CDR3 DNA follows: TGTGCCAGCAGCTTAGACAGGGGGCGCGGCAATGAGCAGTTCTTC. Translating gives CASSLDRGRGNEQFF.

The chain uses TRBV18 and TRBJ1-2; D not resolved. The CDR3 is 17 amino acids. Germline CDR1 reads KGHSH; CDR2 reads LQKENI. Trimming cost V 1 base and J 5 bases, with 20 bases left between them. This chain's CDR3 is CASSPRPEGAMFYGYTF. CDR3 DNA sequence: TGTGCCAGCTCACCACGGCCAGAGGGAGCCATGTTTTATGGCTACACCTTC. The whole variable domain, remainder taken from reference TRBV18 and TRBJ1-2, is NAGVMQNPRHLVRRRGQEARLRCSPMKGHSHVYWYRQLPEEGLKFMVYLQKENIIDESGMPKERFSAEFPKEGPSILRIQQVVRGDSAAYFCASSPRPEGAMFYGYTFGSGTRLTVV.

Only one count was recorded for this clone. The CDR3, as DNA: TGTGCCAGCAGTCTTAACGAGCGGGAGGACTACGAGCAGTACTTC. Its protein is CASSLNEREDYEQYF. The V call is TRBV11-2, the J call TRBJ2-7; 9 bases fit TRBD2. The CDR3 has 15 amino acids. With V trimmed by 6 bases and J by 3 bases, 9 bases remained unmatched. Germline CDR1 and CDR2: SGHAT and FQNNGV. The variable domain in full, with the rest retrieved from reference TRBV11-2 and TRBJ2-7, is EAGVAQSPRYKIIEKRQSVAFWCNPISGHATLYWYQQILGQGPKLLIQFQNNGVVDDSQLPKDRFSAERLKGVDSTLKIQPAKLEDSAVYLCASSLNEREDYEQYFGPGTRLTVT.

This chain joins TRBV6-6 and TRBJ1-5, with no clear D. This CDR3 is 13 amino acids long. Deletions cut 6 bases from V and 3 bases from J, with 9 bases between. Germline values: CDR1 MNHNY, CDR2 SVGAGI (reference sequence). The DNA of the CDR3 is TGTGCCAGCAGCCCCTTCCTCAATCAGCCCCAGCATTTT. Translation: CASSPFLNQPQHF.

This clone was picked up one time. The rearrangement links TRBV28 to TRBJ2-7; 7 bases line up with TRBD2. Germline CDR1 is MDHEN and CDR2 is SYDVKM. This CDR3 comprises 16 residues. J lost 0 bases, V lost 3 bases, and 8 bases had no gene match. CDR3 sequence: CASSLQGGLDSYEQYF. The CDR3 nucleotides read TGTGCCAGCAGTTTGCAGGGAGGGTTGGACTCCTACGAGCAGTACTTC.

The rearrangement links TRBV6-1 to TRBJ2-3; D possibly corresponds to TRBD1 (6 bases). V was clipped by 7 bases and J by 4 bases, with 15 bases between them. The CDR3 has 14 residues. Germline CDR1 MNHNS, CDR2 SASEGT. The CDR3 sequence: CASIARGTPDTQYF. The CDR3 nucleotides are TGTGCCAGCATCGCGAGGGGGACACCAGATACGCAGTATTTT.

The chain carries TRBV10-3 and TRBJ2-3; TRBD1 matches at 9 bases. Trimming took 6 bases from V and 4 from J; bases not matched to a gene: 8. The V gene's germline CDR1 is ENHRY and CDR2 SYGVKD. The CDR3 contains 15 residues. The CDR3 DNA sequence: TGTGCCATCAGCCTCGGACAGGGGAGGGCAGATACGCAGTATTTT. Its translation: CAISLGQGRADTQYF.

The V gene is TRBV6-5, the J gene TRBJ2-7; 10 positions agree with TRBD2. Per germline, CDR1 MNHEY and CDR2 SVGAGI. This CDR3 region has 15 residues. After removal of 5 bases from V and 5 bases from J, the junction contained 9 bases not matched to a gene. The CDR3 DNA sequence: TGTGCCAGCAGTCCCAAACTAGCGGGAATAGACGAGCAGTACTTC. Its protein is CASSPKLAGIDEQYF.

This clone has just one count. This same CDR3 is encoded by further DNA sequences in the sample. This rearrangement joins TRBV28 to TRBJ1-2, with 8 nucleotides matching TRBD1. The germline V gene encodes CDR1 MDHEN and CDR2 SYDVKM. CDR3 length equals 14 residues. Germline trimming cut 4 bases from V and 2 bases from J; bases unmatched to any gene: 3. The CDR3 loop reads CASSSGQGNYGYTF. The CDR3 DNA reads TGTGCCAGCAGTTCCGGACAGGGCAACTATGGCTACACCTTC.

The rearrangement links TRBV19 to TRBJ2-5; 8 bases are shared with TRBD1. Germline V gene lookup returns CDR1 LNHDA and CDR2 SQIVND (reference sequence). Losses at the gene ends were 5 bases for V and 6 bases for J; bases not matched to a gene: 8. CDR3 size: 14 residues. The CDR3 coding sequence is TGTGCCAGTAGTTCGGACAGGGTCGGACAGACCCAGTACTTC. It yields the protein CASSSDRVGQTQYF.

The chain is built from TRBV10-3 and TRBJ2-3; D is perhaps TRBD2 (6 bases). The CDR3 has 14 amino acids. Germline loops: CDR1 ENHRY, CDR2 SYGVKD. V lost 2 bases, J lost 2 bases, and 8 bases lay in between. CDR3 sequence reads: CAISEGLNTDTQYF. The CDR3 nucleotides read TGTGCCATCAGTGAGGGACTAAACACAGATACGCAGTATTTT.

V usage is TRBV9 and J usage is TRBJ2-3; D is ambiguous. CDR3 size: 14 residues. The ends were cut back, 0 bases at V and 8 bases at J, with 13 bases in the middle. Germline loops: CDR1 SGDLS, CDR2 YYNGEE. Written as DNA, the CDR3 is TGTGCCAGCAGCGTAGTCGTCAGTTCCACTACGCAGTATTTT. Translated: CASSVVVSSTTQYF.

V gene TRBV19 combines with J gene TRBJ2-1; possibly TRBD1 for D (6 bases). This CDR3 spans 12 amino acids. Trimming pared 9 bases from V and 10 bases from J, leaving 16 bases between. Per germline, CDR1 LNHDA and CDR2 SQIVND (reference sequence). The chain's CDR3 is CASGTLGDEQFF. The DNA for the CDR3 is TGTGCCAGCGGGACACTTGGGGACGAGCAGTTCTTC.

The chain joins TRBV18 to TRBJ1-3; D call uncertain. The V end was cut by 6 bases, the J end by 10 bases, with 28 bases between. This CDR3 is 17 amino acids long. Germline assignment: CDR1 KGHSH and CDR2 LQKENI. This CDR3 reads CASSPRGAVPQGETIYF. For the CDR3, the DNA is TGTGCCAGCTCCCCTAGAGGCGCGGTCCCCCAAGGAGAGACCATATATTTT.